Listed below are T cell receptor beta chains from one sample, sequenced in a study of CD8 T cells in Susac syndrome. TCRdb reprocessed the immunoSEQ multiplex PCR reads via MiXCR and lists one record per CDR3 protein. Of roughly 84,000 distinct CDR3 sequences listed, roughly 96% are singletons. Sequencing was performed on CD8+ T cells from PBMCs. The receptors come from a human donor with Susac syndrome. The CDR3 runs from the conserved cysteine through the conserved F or W. D genes are given only for firm matches. Clone size, where shown, is once, few, many, or a class for clones that have expanded.

V gene: TRBV20-1
clone size: once
D gene: NA
J gene: TRBJ2-6
CDR3 protein: CSARDGWTGANVLTF
CDR3 DNA: TGCAGTGCTAGAGATGGGTGGACGGGGGCCAACGTCCTGACTTTC

V gene: TRBV3-1
clone size: NA
D gene: NA
J gene: TRBJ1-1
CDR3 protein: CASSQGRYTEAFF
CDR3 DNA: TGTGCCAGCAGCCAGGGGAGGTACACTGAAGCTTTCTTT

V gene: TRBV19
clone size: NA
D gene: TRBD1
J gene: TRBJ1-2
CDR3 protein: CASSKDRGLLYGYTF
CDR3 DNA: TGTGCCAGTAGTAAGGACAGGGGGCTCCTCTATGGCTACACCTTC

V gene: TRBV7-2
clone size: NA
D gene: TRBD1
J gene: TRBJ2-7
CDR3 protein: CASSLAGQGRLALLYEQYF
CDR3 DNA: TGTGCCAGCAGCTTAGCAGGACAGGGGAGGCTAGCGCTACTCTACGAGCAGTACTTC

V gene: TRBV25-1
clone size: once
D gene: TRBD2
J gene: TRBJ2-5
CDR3 protein: CASSEYRGTSGSGETQYF
CDR3 DNA: TGTGCCAGCAGTGAATATCGAGGAACTAGCGGGTCAGGGGAGACCCAGTACTTC

V gene: TRBV16
clone size: NA
D gene: TRBD1
J gene: TRBJ2-2
CDR3 protein: CASSQSTGARTGELFF
CDR3 DNA: TGTGCCAGCAGCCAATCTACAGGGGCCCGAACCGGGGAGCTGTTTTTT

V gene: TRBV15
clone size: NA
D gene: NA
J gene: TRBJ2-7
CDR3 protein: CATSRGHEQYF
CDR3 DNA: TGTGCCACCAGCAGAGGCCACGAGCAGTACTTC

V gene: TRBV9
clone size: NA
D gene: NA
J gene: TRBJ2-5
CDR3 protein: CASSPSDQTQYF
CDR3 DNA: TGTGCCAGCAGCCCGTCAGATCAGACCCAGTACTTC

V gene: TRBV6-4
clone size: NA
D gene: NA
J gene: TRBJ2-3
CDR3 protein: CASSWTGTDTQYF
CDR3 DNA: TGTGCCAGCTCCTGGACCGGGACAGATACGCAGTATTTT

V gene: TRBV9
clone size: NA
D gene: TRBD2
J gene: TRBJ2-3
CDR3 protein: CASSVGAGDTDTQYF
CDR3 DNA: TGTGCCAGCAGCGTAGGCGCGGGGGACACAGATACGCAGTATTTT

V gene: TRBV4-1
clone size: NA
D gene: TRBD1
J gene: TRBJ1-1
CDR3 protein: CASSGRKRQGGYTEAFF
CDR3 DNA: TGCGCCAGCAGCGGACGAAAAAGACAGGGTGGGTACACTGAAGCTTTCTTT

V gene: TRBV20-1
clone size: NA
D gene: NA
J gene: TRBJ2-3
CDR3 protein: CSAPVSGVLDTQFF
CDR3 DNA: TGCAGTGCTCCCGTATCTGGGGTATTAGATACGCAGTTTTTT

V gene: TRBV30
clone size: NA
D gene: NA
J gene: TRBJ2-5
CDR3 protein: CAGDGETQYF
CDR3 DNA: TGTGCCGGGGATGGGGAGACCCAGTACTTC

V gene: TRBV14
clone size: NA
D gene: NA
J gene: TRBJ1-1
CDR3 protein: CASSLGTLPEAFF
CDR3 DNA: TGTGCCAGCAGCCTTGGGACGTTGCCTGAAGCTTTCTTT

V gene: TRBV29-1
clone size: NA
D gene: TRBD1
J gene: TRBJ2-5
CDR3 protein: CSVKTWTGKQQETQYF
CDR3 DNA: TGCAGCGTAAAGACATGGACAGGGAAACAACAAGAGACCCAGTACTTC

V gene: TRBV5-1
clone size: NA
D gene: TRBD2
J gene: TRBJ2-1
CDR3 protein: CASSLASGGCNEQFF
CDR3 DNA: TGCGCCAGCAGCTTAGCTAGCGGGGGTTGTAATGAGCAGTTCTTC

V gene: TRBV5-6
clone size: NA
D gene: TRBD1
J gene: TRBJ2-1
CDR3 protein: CASSPRTGPSYNEQFF
CDR3 DNA: TGTGCCAGCAGCCCAAGGACAGGGCCGAGCTACAATGAGCAGTTCTTC

V gene: TRBV9
clone size: NA
D gene: NA
J gene: TRBJ2-3
CDR3 protein: CASSVRQGDTQYF
CDR3 DNA: TGTGCCAGCAGCGTAAGGCAAGGAGATACGCAGTATTTT

V gene: TRBV3-1
clone size: NA
D gene: TRBD1
J gene: TRBJ1-5
CDR3 protein: CASSPRTGTQPQHF
CDR3 DNA: TGTGCCAGCAGCCCCCGGACAGGGACTCAGCCCCAGCATTTT

V gene: TRBV27
clone size: NA
D gene: NA
J gene: TRBJ1-1
CDR3 protein: CASAPRGRGDTEAFF
CDR3 DNA: TGTGCCAGCGCGCCCCGGGGGCGCGGGGACACTGAAGCTTTCTTT

V gene: TRBV4-3
clone size: NA
D gene: NA
J gene: TRBJ2-7
CDR3 protein: CASSHLQGEQYF
CDR3 DNA: TGCGCCAGCAGCCATCTTCAGGGCGAGCAGTACTTC

V gene: TRBV5-1
clone size: NA
D gene: TRBD1
J gene: TRBJ1-5
CDR3 protein: CASSLVLGRGRNQPQHF
CDR3 DNA: TGCGCCAGCAGCTTGGTGCTCGGCAGGGGGAGAAATCAGCCCCAGCATTTT

V gene: TRBV7-9
clone size: NA
D gene: NA
J gene: TRBJ2-5
CDR3 protein: CASSLVPQETQYF
CDR3 DNA: TGTGCCAGCAGCTTAGTCCCCCAAGAGACCCAGTACTTC

V gene: TRBV20-1
clone size: NA
D gene: NA
J gene: TRBJ2-7
CDR3 protein: CSARASGPEQYF
CDR3 DNA: TGCAGTGCTAGAGCCTCAGGGCCCGAGCAGTACTTC

V gene: TRBV7-9
clone size: NA
D gene: TRBD1
J gene: TRBJ2-3
CDR3 protein: CASSFEQGARTDTQYF
CDR3 DNA: TGTGCCAGCAGCTTTGAACAGGGGGCTAGGACAGATACGCAGTATTTT

V gene: TRBV29-1
clone size: once
D gene: TRBD2
J gene: TRBJ2-1
CDR3 protein: CRATSGRENEQFF
CDR3 DNA: TGCAGAGCTACTAGCGGGAGGGAAAATGAGCAGTTCTTC

V gene: TRBV12-3/TRBV12-4
clone size: NA
D gene: NA
J gene: TRBJ2-1
CDR3 protein: CASSPLGPSHNEQFF
CDR3 DNA: TGTGCCAGCAGTCCCCTGGGGCCCAGTCACAATGAGCAGTTCTTC

V gene: TRBV4-3
clone size: NA
D gene: NA
J gene: TRBJ1-2
CDR3 protein: CASSQAGAGGYTF
CDR3 DNA: TGCGCCAGCAGCCAAGCGGGGGCGGGGGGCTACACCTTC

V gene: TRBV20-1
clone size: once
D gene: NA
J gene: TRBJ2-1
CDR3 protein: CSALETGAYNEQFF
CDR3 DNA: TGCAGTGCCCTTGAGACCGGGGCCTACAATGAGCAGTTCTTC

V gene: TRBV28
clone size: NA
D gene: NA
J gene: TRBJ2-7
CDR3 protein: CASSLGTEQYF
CDR3 DNA: TGTGCCAGCAGTTTGGGAACCGAGCAGTACTTC

V gene: TRBV15
clone size: NA
D gene: TRBD1
J gene: TRBJ2-3
CDR3 protein: CATSRDRGQGPTDTQYF
CDR3 DNA: TGTGCCACCAGCAGAGACCGGGGACAGGGGCCTACAGATACGCAGTATTTT

V gene: TRBV20-1
clone size: NA
D gene: TRBD1
J gene: TRBJ1-2
CDR3 protein: CSAGPRDRGSGYTF
CDR3 DNA: TGCAGTGCTGGCCCCCGGGACAGGGGGTCCGGCTACACCTTC

V gene: TRBV20-1
clone size: NA
D gene: TRBD2
J gene: TRBJ2-1
CDR3 protein: CSANSGRGSYNEQFF
CDR3 DNA: TGCAGTGCCAATAGCGGGAGAGGCTCCTACAATGAGCAGTTCTTC

V gene: TRBV4-3
clone size: NA
D gene: TRBD2
J gene: TRBJ2-1
CDR3 protein: CASSQDWAGGYNEQFF
CDR3 DNA: TGCGCCAGCAGCCAAGATTGGGCGGGGGGTTACAATGAGCAGTTCTTC

V gene: TRBV4-2
clone size: once
D gene: NA
J gene: TRBJ2-1
CDR3 protein: CASSHIGSSNEQFF
CDR3 DNA: TGTGCCAGCAGCCACATTGGTAGCTCCAATGAGCAGTTCTTC

V gene: TRBV5-1
clone size: NA
D gene: NA
J gene: TRBJ1-2
CDR3 protein: CASSASTGPNYGYTF
CDR3 DNA: TGCGCCAGCAGCGCATCGACAGGACCCAACTATGGCTACACCTTC

V gene: TRBV9
clone size: NA
D gene: NA
J gene: TRBJ1-2
CDR3 protein: CASSVAGQENYGYTF
CDR3 DNA: TGTGCCAGCAGCGTAGCGGGACAAGAGAACTATGGCTACACCTTC

V gene: TRBV20-1
clone size: NA
D gene: TRBD2
J gene: TRBJ2-2
CDR3 protein: CSARMLRGGENTGELFF
CDR3 DNA: TGCAGTGCTAGAATGTTGCGGGGGGGGGAGAACACCGGGGAGCTGTTTTTT

V gene: TRBV4-3
clone size: NA
D gene: NA
J gene: TRBJ2-7
CDR3 protein: CASSQDSGLLNPYF
CDR3 DNA: TGCGCCAGCAGCCAAGATAGTGGGTTGTTAAACCCGTACTTC

V gene: TRBV5-6
clone size: NA
D gene: NA
J gene: TRBJ2-7
CDR3 protein: CASSLMSRKYF
CDR3 DNA: TGTGCCAGCAGCTTGATGTCTCGGAAGTACTTC

V gene: TRBV4-2
clone size: NA
D gene: NA
J gene: TRBJ2-1
CDR3 protein: CASSQGAHRSYNEQFF
CDR3 DNA: TGTGCCAGCAGCCAAGGGGCACACAGGTCCTACAATGAGCAGTTCTTC

V gene: TRBV20-1
clone size: NA
D gene: NA
J gene: TRBJ1-5
CDR3 protein: CSATNSWWGDQPQHF
CDR3 DNA: TGCAGTGCTACGAATTCCTGGTGGGGGGATCAGCCCCAGCATTTT

V gene: TRBV15
clone size: once
D gene: TRBD1
J gene: TRBJ2-1
CDR3 protein: CATSRGRDRGPYNEQFF
CDR3 DNA: TGTGCCACCAGCAGAGGCCGGGACAGGGGCCCCTACAATGAGCAGTTCTTC

V gene: TRBV7-2
clone size: NA
D gene: NA
J gene: TRBJ1-5
CDR3 protein: CASSPRRFTPHQPQHF
CDR3 DNA: TGTGCCAGCAGCCCCCGGCGCTTTACCCCCCATCAGCCCCAGCATTTT

V gene: TRBV4-3
clone size: NA
D gene: NA
J gene: TRBJ2-5
CDR3 protein: CATPSRGRQETQYF
CDR3 DNA: TGCGCCACCCCCTCCCGTGGGCGTCAAGAGACCCAGTACTTC